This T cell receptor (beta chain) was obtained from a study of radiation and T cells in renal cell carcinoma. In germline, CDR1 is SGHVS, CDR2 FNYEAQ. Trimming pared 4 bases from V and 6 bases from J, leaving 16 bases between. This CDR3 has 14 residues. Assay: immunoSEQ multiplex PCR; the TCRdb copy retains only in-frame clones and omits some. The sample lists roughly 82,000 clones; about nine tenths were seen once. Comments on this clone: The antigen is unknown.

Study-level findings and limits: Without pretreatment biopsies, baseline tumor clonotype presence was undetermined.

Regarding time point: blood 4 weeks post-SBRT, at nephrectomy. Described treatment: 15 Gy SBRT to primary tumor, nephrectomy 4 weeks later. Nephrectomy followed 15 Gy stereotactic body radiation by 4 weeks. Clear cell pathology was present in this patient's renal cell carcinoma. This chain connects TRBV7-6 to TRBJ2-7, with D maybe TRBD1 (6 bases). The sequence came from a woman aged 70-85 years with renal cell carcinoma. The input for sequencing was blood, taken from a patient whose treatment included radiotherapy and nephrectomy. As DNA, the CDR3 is TGTGCCAGCAGCTCACAGGGTTTCGGGACCGAGCAGTACTTC. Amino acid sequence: CASSSQGFGTEQYF. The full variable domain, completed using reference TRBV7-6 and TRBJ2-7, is GAGVSQSPRYKVTKRGQDVALRCDPISGHVSLYWYRQALGQGPEFLTYFNYEAQQDKSGLPNDRFSAERPEGSISTLTIQRTEQRDSAMYRCASSSQGFGTEQYFGPGTRLTVT.